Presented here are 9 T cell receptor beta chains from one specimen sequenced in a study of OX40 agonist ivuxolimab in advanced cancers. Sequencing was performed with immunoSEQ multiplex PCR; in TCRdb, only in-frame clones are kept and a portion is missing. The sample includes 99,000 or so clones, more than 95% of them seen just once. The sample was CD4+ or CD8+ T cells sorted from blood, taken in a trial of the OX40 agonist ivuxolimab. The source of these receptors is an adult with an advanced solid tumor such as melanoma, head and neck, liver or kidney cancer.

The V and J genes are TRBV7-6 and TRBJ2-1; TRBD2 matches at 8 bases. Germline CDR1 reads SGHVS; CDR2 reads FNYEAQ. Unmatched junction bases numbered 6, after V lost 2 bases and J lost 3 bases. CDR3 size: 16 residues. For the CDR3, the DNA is TGTGCCAGCAGCTTATCGAGCGGGAGTAGCTACAATGAGCAGTTCTTC. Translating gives CASSLSSGSSYNEQFF.

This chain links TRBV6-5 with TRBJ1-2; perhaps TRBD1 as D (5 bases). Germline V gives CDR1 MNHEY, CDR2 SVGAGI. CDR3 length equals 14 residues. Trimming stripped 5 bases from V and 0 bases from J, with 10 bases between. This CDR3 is CASSTAGSNYGYTF. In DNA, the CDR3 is TGTGCCAGCAGTACCGCAGGGTCTAACTATGGCTACACCTTC.

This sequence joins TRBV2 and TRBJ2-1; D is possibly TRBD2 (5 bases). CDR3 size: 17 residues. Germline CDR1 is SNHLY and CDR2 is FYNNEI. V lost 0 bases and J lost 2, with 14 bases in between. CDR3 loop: CASSEALWESTYNEQFF. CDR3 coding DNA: TGTGCCAGCAGTGAAGCGCTATGGGAGTCCACCTACAATGAGCAGTTCTTC.

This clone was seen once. This CDR3 reads CASRVDRDTDTQYF. Here the CDR3 DNA reads TGTGCCAGCAGAGTGGACCGAGACACAGATACGCAGTATTTT. V gene TRBV7-6 combines with J gene TRBJ2-3; no firm D call. The length of the CDR3 is 14 residues. Per the germline V gene, CDR1 is SGHVS and CDR2 is FNYEAQ. Trimming left V 6 bases short and J 2 bases short, with 12 bases between. The variable domain in full, completed from reference TRBV7-6 and TRBJ2-3, reads GAGVSQSPRYKVTKRGQDVALRCDPISGHVSLYWYRQALGQGPEFLTYFNYEAQQDKSGLPNDRFSAERPEGSISTLTIQRTEQRDSAMYRCASRVDRDTDTQYFGPGTRLTVL.

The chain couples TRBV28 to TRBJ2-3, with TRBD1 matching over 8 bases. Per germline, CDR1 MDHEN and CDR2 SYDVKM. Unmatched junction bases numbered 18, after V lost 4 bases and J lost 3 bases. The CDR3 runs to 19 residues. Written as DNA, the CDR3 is TGTGCCAGCAGTTCCCCACGCCTTCAGGGGGCTTCTTGGACAGATACGCAGTATTTT. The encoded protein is CASSSPRLQGASWTDTQYF. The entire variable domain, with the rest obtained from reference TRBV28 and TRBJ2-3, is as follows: DVKVTQSSRYLVKRTGEKVFLECVQDMDHENMFWYRQDPGLGLRLIYFSYDVKMKEKGDIPEGYSVSREKKERFSLILESASTNQTSMYLCASSSPRLQGASWTDTQYFGPGTRLTVL.

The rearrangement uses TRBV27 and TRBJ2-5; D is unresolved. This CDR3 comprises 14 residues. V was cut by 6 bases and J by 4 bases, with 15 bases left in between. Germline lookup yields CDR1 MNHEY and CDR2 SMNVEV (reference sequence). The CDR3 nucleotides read TGTGCCAGCAGCCCGAGTCGATACGGAGAGACCCAGTACTTC. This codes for CASSPSRYGETQYF.

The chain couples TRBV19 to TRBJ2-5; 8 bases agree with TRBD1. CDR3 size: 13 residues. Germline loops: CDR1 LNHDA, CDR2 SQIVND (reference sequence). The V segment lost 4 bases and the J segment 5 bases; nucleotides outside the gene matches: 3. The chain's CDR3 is CASSTGGWETQYF. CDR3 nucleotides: TGTGCCAGTAGTACAGGGGGCTGGGAGACCCAGTACTTC.

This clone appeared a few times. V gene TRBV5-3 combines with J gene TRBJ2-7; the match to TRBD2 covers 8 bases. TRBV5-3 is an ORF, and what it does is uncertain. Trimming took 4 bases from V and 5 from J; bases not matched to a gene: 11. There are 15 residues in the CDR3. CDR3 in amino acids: CARSLGSAGGDEQYF. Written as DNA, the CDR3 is TGTGCCAGAAGCCTCGGGAGTGCGGGAGGAGACGAGCAGTACTTC.

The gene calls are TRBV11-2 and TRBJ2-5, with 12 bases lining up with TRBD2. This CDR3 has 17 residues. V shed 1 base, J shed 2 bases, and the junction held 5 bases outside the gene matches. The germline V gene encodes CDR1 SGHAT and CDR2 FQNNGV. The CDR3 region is CASSLAGLAGGQETQYF. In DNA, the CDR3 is TGTGCCAGCAGCTTAGCGGGCCTAGCGGGAGGGCAAGAGACCCAGTACTTC.